This TCR beta chain was documented in a study of blood T cells in healthy people across ages. This clonotype was seen many times. Its target is unknown. V gave up 4 bases and J gave up 2 bases; unmatched junction bases: 5. CDR3 length: 15 amino acids. The V gene's germline CDR1 is SGDLS and CDR2 YYNGEE. Study results and caveats: Among long-lived donors, naive CD4+ cells were more numerous and diversity higher than in aged donors.

Ten milliliters of peripheral blood were drawn from each donor into EDTA-treated tubes. Together with a sample-barcoded 5' primer, a J-beta primer mix was included in a second PCR lasting roughly 6 to 12 cycles. Each CDR3 protein is one row after TCRdb ran MiXCR on the 5' RACE reads. Among more than 900,000 distinct CDR3 sequences listed, under 35% were seen once. The same data also went into a second study, on T cells of mothers and their children. This second study says: In cDNA synthesis, all of the extracted RNA was used at around 1.4 ug per 15 ul.

The gene calls are TRBV9 and TRBJ2-5, with 10 bases that match TRBD1. The specimen sequenced was blood. The TCR sequence derives from a woman aged 40-49 years in good health. CDR3 sequence: CASSRTGGSQETQYF. The CDR3 nucleotides are TGTGCCAGCAGCCGGACAGGGGGTTCTCAAGAGACCCAGTACTTC.